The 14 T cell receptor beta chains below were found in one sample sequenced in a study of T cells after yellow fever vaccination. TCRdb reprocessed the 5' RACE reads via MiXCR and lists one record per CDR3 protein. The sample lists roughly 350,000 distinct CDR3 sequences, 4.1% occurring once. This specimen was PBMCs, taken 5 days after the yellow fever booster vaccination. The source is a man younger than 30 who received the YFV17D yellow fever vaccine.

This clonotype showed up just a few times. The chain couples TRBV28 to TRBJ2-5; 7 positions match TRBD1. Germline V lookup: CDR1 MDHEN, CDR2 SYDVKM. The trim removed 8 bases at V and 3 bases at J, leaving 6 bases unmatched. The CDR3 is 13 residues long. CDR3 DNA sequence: TGTGCCAGCGGACCGGGACAGAAAGAGACCCAGTACTTC. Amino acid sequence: CASGPGQKETQYF.

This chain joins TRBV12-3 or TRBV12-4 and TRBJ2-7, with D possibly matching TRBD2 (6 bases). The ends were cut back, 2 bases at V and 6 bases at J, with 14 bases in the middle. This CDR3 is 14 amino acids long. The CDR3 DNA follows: TGTGCCAGCAGTTTAACCGCTCTGGGGGGCGAGCAGTACGTC. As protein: CASSLTALGGEQYV.

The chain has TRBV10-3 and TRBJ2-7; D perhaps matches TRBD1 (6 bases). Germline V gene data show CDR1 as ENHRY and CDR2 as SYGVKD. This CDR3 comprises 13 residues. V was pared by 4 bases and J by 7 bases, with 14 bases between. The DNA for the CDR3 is TGTGCCATCAGTGGTGGGACATCGGAGGAGCAGTACTTC. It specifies CAISGGTSEEQYF.

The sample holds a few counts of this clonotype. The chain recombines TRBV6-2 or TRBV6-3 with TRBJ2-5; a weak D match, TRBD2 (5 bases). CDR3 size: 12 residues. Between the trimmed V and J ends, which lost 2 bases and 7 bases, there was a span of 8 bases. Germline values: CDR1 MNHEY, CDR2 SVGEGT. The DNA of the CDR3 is TGTGCCAGCAGTTACCCTGCGGGGACCCAGTACTTC. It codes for CASSYPAGTQYF.

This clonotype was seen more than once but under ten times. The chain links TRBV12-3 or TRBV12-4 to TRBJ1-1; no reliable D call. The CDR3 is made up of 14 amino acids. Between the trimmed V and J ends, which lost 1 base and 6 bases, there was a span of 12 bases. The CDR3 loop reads CASSLGMEIAEAFF. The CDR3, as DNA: TGTGCCAGCAGTTTAGGAATGGAAATCGCTGAAGCTTTCTTT.

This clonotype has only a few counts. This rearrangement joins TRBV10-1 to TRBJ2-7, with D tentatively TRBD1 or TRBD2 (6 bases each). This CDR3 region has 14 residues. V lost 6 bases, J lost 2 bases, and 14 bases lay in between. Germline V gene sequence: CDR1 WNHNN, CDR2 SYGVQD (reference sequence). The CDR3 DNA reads TGCGCCAGCAGCGCCGCGGGACACCCCTACGAGCAGTACTTC. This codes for CASSAAGHPYEQYF.

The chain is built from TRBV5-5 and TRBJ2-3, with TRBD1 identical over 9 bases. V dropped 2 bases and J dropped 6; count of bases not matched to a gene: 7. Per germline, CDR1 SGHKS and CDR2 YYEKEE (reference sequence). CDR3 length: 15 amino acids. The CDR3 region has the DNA TGTGCCAGCAGCTTCGGGACAGGGACCCTGGATACGCAGTATTTT. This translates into CASSFGTGTLDTQYF.

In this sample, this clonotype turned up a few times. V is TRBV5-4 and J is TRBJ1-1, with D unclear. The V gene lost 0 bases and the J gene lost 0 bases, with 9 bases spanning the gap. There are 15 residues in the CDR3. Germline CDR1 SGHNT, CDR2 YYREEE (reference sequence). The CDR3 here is CASSLGGIMNTEAFF. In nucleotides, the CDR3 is TGTGCCAGCAGCTTGGGGGGAATAATGAACACTGAAGCTTTCTTT.

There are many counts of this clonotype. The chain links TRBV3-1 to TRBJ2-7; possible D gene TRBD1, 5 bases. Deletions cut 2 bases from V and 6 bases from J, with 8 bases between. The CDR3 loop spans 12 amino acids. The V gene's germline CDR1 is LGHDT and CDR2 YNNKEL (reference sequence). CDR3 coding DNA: TGTGCCAGCAGCCAAATCCAGGGCGAGCAGTACTTC. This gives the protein CASSQIQGEQYF.

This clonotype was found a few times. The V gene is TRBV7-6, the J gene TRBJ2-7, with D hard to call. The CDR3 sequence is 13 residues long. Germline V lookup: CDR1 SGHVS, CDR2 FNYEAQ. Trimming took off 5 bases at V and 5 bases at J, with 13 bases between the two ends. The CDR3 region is CASSPGPSDEQYV. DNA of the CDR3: TGTGCCAGCAGCCCTGGGCCATCCGACGAGCAGTACGTC.

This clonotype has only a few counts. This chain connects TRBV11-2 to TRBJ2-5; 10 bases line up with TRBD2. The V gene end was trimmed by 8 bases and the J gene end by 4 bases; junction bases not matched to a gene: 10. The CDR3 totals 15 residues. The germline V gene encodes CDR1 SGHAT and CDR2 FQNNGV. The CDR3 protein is CASGLAGVVGETQYF. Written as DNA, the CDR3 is TGTGCCAGCGGGCTAGCGGGGGTGGTGGGAGAGACCCAGTACTTC.

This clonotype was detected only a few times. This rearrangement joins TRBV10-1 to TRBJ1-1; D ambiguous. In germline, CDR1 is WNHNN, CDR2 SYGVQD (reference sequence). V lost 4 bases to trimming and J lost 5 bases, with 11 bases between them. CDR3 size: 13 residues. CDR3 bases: TGCGCCAGCAGTGTCGATGGGTGGACTGAAGCTTTCTTT. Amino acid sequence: CASSVDGWTEAFF.

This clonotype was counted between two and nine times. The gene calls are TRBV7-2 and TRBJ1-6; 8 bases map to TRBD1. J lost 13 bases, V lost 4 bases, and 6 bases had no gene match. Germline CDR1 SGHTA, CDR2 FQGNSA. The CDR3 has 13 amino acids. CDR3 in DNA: TGTGCCAGCAGCTCGGACAGGGCCTTCCCCCTCCACTTT. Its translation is CASSSDRAFPLHF.

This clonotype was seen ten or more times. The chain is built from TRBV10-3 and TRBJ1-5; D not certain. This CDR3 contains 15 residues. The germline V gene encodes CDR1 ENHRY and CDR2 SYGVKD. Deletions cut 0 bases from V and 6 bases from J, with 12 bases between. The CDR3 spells CAISESANSGQPQHF. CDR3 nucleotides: TGTGCCATCAGTGAGTCAGCTAATAGCGGTCAGCCCCAGCATTTT.